Sequencing of this TCR beta chain was carried out in a study of graft-versus-host responses after intestinal transplantation. In regard to this clone: Its antigen is unidentified.

Method: immunoSEQ multiplex PCR; TCRdb's copy keeps in-frame clones and lacks some. The sample shows 90,000 to 130,000 clones, about 93% of them seen only once. This clonotype was obtained from a human donor who received an intestinal transplant. The input for sequencing was unstimulated CD8+ T cells sorted from spleen or lymph node cells, taken before intestinal transplant.

CDR3 sequence (DNA): TGTGCCAGCAGCTTAGGACGGGTTAAGGGAGAGCAGTACTTC. Its protein is CASSLGRVKGEQYF. The rearrangement joins TRBV13 to TRBJ2-7; D remains ambiguous. V lost 0 bases and J lost 7, with 13 bases in between. The CDR3 spans 14 residues. Germline V gene lookup returns CDR1 PRHDT and CDR2 FYEKMQ (reference sequence). Filled out from reference TRBV13 and TRBJ2-7, the complete variable domain reads AAGVIQSPRHLIKEKRETATLKCYPIPRHDTVYWYQQGPGQDPQFLISFYEKMQSDKGSIPDRFSAQQFSDYHSELNMSSLELGDSALYFCASSLGRVKGEQYFGPGTRLTVT.